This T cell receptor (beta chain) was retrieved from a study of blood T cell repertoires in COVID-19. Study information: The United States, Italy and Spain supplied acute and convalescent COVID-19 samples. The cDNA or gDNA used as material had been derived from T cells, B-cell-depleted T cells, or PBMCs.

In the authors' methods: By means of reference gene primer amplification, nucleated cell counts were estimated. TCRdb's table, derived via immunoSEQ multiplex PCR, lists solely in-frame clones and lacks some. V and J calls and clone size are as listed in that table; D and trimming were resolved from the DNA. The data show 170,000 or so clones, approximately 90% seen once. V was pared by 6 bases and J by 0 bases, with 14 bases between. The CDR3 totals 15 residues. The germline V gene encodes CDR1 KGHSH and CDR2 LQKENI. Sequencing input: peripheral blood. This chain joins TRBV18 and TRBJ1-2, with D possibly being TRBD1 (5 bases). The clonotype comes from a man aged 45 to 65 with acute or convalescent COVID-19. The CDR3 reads CASSQQADPNYGYTF. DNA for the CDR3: TGTGCCAGCTCGCAACAGGCGGATCCTAACTATGGCTACACCTTC.